Listed here are 6 T cell receptor beta chains from one sample, sequenced in a study of regulatory T cells in long-lasting Graves disease. Time point: newly diagnosed GD, antithyroid drugs for less than 3 months. PBMC-extracted RNA yielded the TCR library. The authors built TCR beta libraries using iRepertoire HTBI primers and Arm-PCR of CDR3 regions. TCRdb analysed the multiplex PCR reads with MiXCR anew, one entry per CDR3 protein. The table lists over 350,000 distinct CDR3 sequences, about 15% of them singletons. The same data also contributed to another study, on T cells in Graves' hyperthyroidism and ophthalmopathy.

The material sequenced was peripheral blood mononuclear cells (PBMCs), taken at new diagnosis, from a patient treated with antithyroid drugs. These receptors all come from a woman between 40 and 55 years old with Graves disease.

In nucleotides, the CDR3 is TGCAGCGTACAGGGAAGTTATGGCTACACCTTC. Its protein is CSVQGSYGYTF. This chain connects TRBV29-1 to TRBJ1-2, with D possibly matching TRBD1 (6 bases). V lost 6 bases to trimming and J lost 5 bases, with 10 bases between them. The CDR3 runs to 11 residues. CDR1 SQVTM and CDR2 ANQGSEA come from the germline V gene.

With respect to this clonotype: Being one base from a much bigger clone, this may be a read error. V and J are TRBV12-3 or TRBV12-4 and TRBJ2-1; 7 bases align to TRBD2. The CDR3 is 16 residues long. V shed 5 bases and J 8 bases; nucleotides not matched to a gene: 15. The CDR3 loop reads CASSPGTGGSLDEQFF. CDR3 nucleotides: TGTGCCAGCAGTCCAGGGACTGGCGGGAGTTTAGATGAGCAGTTCTTC.

This clonotype occurred a few times. This chain joins TRBV6-5 and TRBJ2-5; 8 bases are shared with TRBD1. Germline values: CDR1 MNHEY, CDR2 SVGAGI. The ends lost 2 bases at V and 7 bases at J; junction bases unmatched: 6. The CDR3 has 14 residues. This chain's CDR3 is CASSYGQGAATQYF. Written as DNA, the CDR3 is TGTGCCAGCAGTTACGGGCAGGGGGCAGCGACCCAGTACTTC.

This clonotype was detected ten times or more. V usage is TRBV6-2 or TRBV6-3 and J usage is TRBJ1-1; D perhaps matches TRBD1 (5 bases). The CDR3 is 13 residues long. V dropped 5 bases and J dropped 0 bases, with 7 bases sitting between them. Germline values: CDR1 MNHEY, CDR2 SVGEGT. The CDR3 bases are TGTGCCAGCAGTCGCAGGGTGAACACTGAAGCTTTCTTT. It is translated as CASSRRVNTEAFF.

The chain employs TRBV6-5 and TRBJ2-7; TRBD2 matches 8 bases. Germline lookup yields CDR1 MNHEY and CDR2 SVGAGI. There are 15 residues in the CDR3. V lost 3 bases to trimming and J lost 4 bases; unmatched junction nucleotides: 8. The CDR3 protein is CASSYRESGSYEQYF. The CDR3 nucleotides are TGTGCCAGCAGTTATCGGGAGAGCGGGAGTTACGAGCAGTACTTC.

There are many counts of this clonotype. The chain is built from TRBV3-1 and TRBJ2-3; tentative D call: TRBD2 (6 bases). V was cut by 2 bases and J by 0 bases, with 9 bases left in between. Per the germline V gene, CDR1 is LGHDT and CDR2 is YNNKEL (reference sequence). This CDR3 is built from 15 residues. CDR3 in amino acids: CASSQLSGSTDTQYF. In DNA form, the CDR3 reads TGTGCCAGCAGCCAACTCAGCGGGAGCACAGATACGCAGTATTTT.